The T cell receptor (beta chain) described here comes from a study of blood T cells in healthy people across ages. Background on the study: There was about one barcoded beta molecule captured by template switching per two T cells.

Germline values: CDR1 LGHDT, CDR2 YNNKEL (reference sequence). V was shortened by 2 bases and J by 2 bases, with 7 bases between the two germline ends. The CDR3 consists of 14 residues. Details on this clonotype: The antigen remains unidentified.

RNA extraction gave at least 5.5 micrograms of total RNA per sample. General study findings and limits: There was no known CMV status for donors, so expanded clonotype changes were possibly confounded. Older age went with lower TCR beta diversity per million T cells, in a roughly linear way.

A second PCR of about 7 to 12 cycles used a sample-barcoded 5' primer and a J-beta primer mix. TCRdb re-called the 5' RACE reads with MiXCR, one entry per CDR3 protein. The sample contains 540,000 or so distinct CDR3 sequences, 40% to 55% of which appear only once. Material: blood. The chain employs TRBV3-1 and TRBJ2-1; no clear D gene. The TCR sequence derives from a man older than 75 in good health. This CDR3 reads CASSQSRTYNEQFF. As DNA, the CDR3 is TGTGCCAGCAGCCAATCGAGAACCTACAATGAGCAGTTCTTC.